This section outlines one T cell receptor (beta chain) sequence together with its context. As originally analysed: Amplification with reference gene primers provided the estimates of nucleated cell counts. The table came from immunoSEQ multiplex PCR; TCRdb's copy has only in-frame clones and leaves some out. That table furnishes V, J and clone size, whereas the DNA furnished D and trimming. The table lists 270,000 or so clones, more than 75% of them singletons. This sample was included in a study of blood T cell repertoires in COVID-19. Study information: Acute and convalescent COVID-19 specimens originated in the United States, Italy and Spain.

The V end lost 5 bases, the J end lost 7 bases, and 17 bases lay between the germline ends. CDR1 MNHEY and CDR2 SVGAGI come from the germline V gene. This CDR3 contains 14 residues. The chain is built from TRBV6-5 and TRBJ1-1, with a possible D match to TRBD1 (6 bases). This receptor was taken from a man aged 40-50 years with active or convalescent COVID-19. Sequences were obtained from peripheral blood. CDR3 sequence (DNA): TGTGCCAGCAGTCTTACTTCGACAGGTAATGAAGCTTTCTTT. Amino acids: CASSLTSTGNEAFF.